The text below deals with one T cell receptor (beta chain). Those who participated ranged in age from about 18 to 89 years and resided in approximately 23 US areas. Each participant's cohort was designated according to participant-reported clinical history. In the authors' methods: Amplifying reference gene primers gave estimates of nucleated cell counts. Clones were read by immunoSEQ multiplex PCR, and TCRdb kept only the in-frame ones, dropping some. V, J and clone size reflect that table, while D and trimming were determined from the DNA. In the table there are approximately 270,000 clones, around 90% of which are singletons. V lost 0 bases and J lost 5, with 6 bases in between. The CDR3 is made up of 12 amino acids. Germline CDR1 is SGHDT and CDR2 is YYEEEE. This entry belongs to a study of blood T cell repertoires in COVID-19. About the research overall: The study drew acute and convalescent COVID-19 samples from the United States, Italy and Spain.

This clonotype was obtained from a human donor in a cohort exposed to, infected with or recovered from COVID-19 (not recorded which). The donor label of this sample is uncertain. Sequencing was performed on PBMCs or T cells enriched from blood (not recorded which). The rearrangement uses TRBV5-6 and TRBJ2-7, with D possibly being TRBD1 (5 bases). The CDR3 DNA sequence: TGTGCCAGCAGCTTGGGGGGCCACGAGCAGTACTTC. It yields the protein CASSLGGHEQYF.